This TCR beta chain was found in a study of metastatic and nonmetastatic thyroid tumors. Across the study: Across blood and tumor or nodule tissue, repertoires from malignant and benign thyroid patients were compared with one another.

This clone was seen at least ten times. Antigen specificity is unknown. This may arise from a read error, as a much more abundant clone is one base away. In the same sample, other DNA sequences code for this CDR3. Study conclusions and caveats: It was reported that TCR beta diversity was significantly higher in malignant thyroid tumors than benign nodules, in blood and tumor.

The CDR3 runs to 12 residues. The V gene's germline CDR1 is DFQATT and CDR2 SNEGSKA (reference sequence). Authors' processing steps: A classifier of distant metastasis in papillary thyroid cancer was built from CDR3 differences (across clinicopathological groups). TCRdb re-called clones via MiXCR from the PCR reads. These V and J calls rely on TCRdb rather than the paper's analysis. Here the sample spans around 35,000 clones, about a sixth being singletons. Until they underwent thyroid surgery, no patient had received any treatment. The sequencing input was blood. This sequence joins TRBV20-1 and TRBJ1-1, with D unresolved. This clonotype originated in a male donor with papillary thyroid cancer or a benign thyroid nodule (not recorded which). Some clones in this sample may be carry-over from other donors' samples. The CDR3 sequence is CSALDMNTEAFF. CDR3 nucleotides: TGCAGTGCTCTCGATATGAACACTGAAGCTTTCTTC.